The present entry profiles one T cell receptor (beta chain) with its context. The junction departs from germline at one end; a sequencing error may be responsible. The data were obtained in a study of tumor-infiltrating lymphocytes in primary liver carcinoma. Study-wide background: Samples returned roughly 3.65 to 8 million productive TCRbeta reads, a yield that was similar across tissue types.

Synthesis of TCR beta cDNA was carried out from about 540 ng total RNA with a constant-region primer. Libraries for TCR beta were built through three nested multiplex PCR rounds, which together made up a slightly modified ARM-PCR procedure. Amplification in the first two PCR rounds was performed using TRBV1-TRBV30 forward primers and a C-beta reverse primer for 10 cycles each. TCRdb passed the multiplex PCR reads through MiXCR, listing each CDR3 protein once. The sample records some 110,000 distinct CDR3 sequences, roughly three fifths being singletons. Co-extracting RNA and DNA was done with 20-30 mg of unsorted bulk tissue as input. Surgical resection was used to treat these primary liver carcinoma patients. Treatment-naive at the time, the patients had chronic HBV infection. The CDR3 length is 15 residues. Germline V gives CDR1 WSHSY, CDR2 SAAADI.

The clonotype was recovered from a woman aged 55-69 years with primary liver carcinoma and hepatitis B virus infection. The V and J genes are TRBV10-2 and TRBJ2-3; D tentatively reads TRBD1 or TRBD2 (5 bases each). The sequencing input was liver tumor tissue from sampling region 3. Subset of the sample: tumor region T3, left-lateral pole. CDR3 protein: CTSRERRGLSDTQYF. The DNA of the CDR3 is TGCACCAGCAGGGAACGGCGCGGACTCTCAGATACGCAGTATTTT.